This T cell receptor beta chain was captured by sequencing in a study of CD8+ T cells in alopecia areata (dated by TCRdb to the late 2010s). In the study overall: Treated patients were enrolled in an open-label pilot trial of oral tofacitinib at 5 to 10 mg twice daily for moderate-to-severe alopecia areata. Patients received tofacitinib for 6 to 18 months and were then followed off drug for 6 months to check for delayed response and recurrence. The SALT score, which quantifies the percentage of affected scalp surface area, was used to measure disease severity in treated patients. High-throughput TCRbeta sequencing was used to examine T cell clonal expansion in alopecia areata in both the C3H/HeJ mouse model and human patients. Scalp tissue and sorted CD4+ and CD8+ peripheral blood T cells from patchy and totalis/universalis alopecia areata patients and from healthy controls were covered by human TCRbeta sequencing. Biopsies were taken from tofacitinib-treated patients at baseline and at 4 and 24 weeks of treatment, and a later scalp biopsy was taken in several of the tofacitinib-treated patients. Scalp clonality was compared across normal scalp (n=4), patchy alopecia areata scalp (n=8), and alopecia totalis/universalis scalp (n=8). RNA was obtained with the PAXgene miRNA kit for fixed scalp, the miRNeasy kit for PBMCs, and the RNeasy kit for mouse skin. Amplification of TCRbeta CDR3 regions was done by immunoSEQ multiplex PCR using 35 Vbeta forward primers and 13 Jbeta reverse primers. Results the study describes overall, beyond this receptor: During tofacitinib treatment, many expanded lesional clones stuck around in both scalp and blood, and this persistence may partly explain why relapse happens after treatment is stopped. Unlike mouse skin, which is dominated by gammadelta T cells, normal human skin has resident alphabeta T cells that are also sequenced, and this complicates analysis of the scalp TCR repertoire. Because the treated cohort was small and had only one nonresponder, larger studies are needed to examine links between baseline CD8+ expansion and response. Lesional scalp, especially in alopecia totalis/universalis, showed higher clonality and more expanded CD8+ clones than normal scalp, suggesting antigenic drive. Shared TCR sequences between patients were less evident than in mice, which may be partly attributable to HLA diversity in the patient population. Tofacitinib significantly lowered scalp clonality and the number of expanded CD8+ clones among the top 100 scalp clones.

This clone was observed a few times. Its specific antigen is unknown. No base-level quality is on record; no much larger clone is a single base apart. The CDR3 sequence holds 15 residues, the cysteine and phenylalanine included. The read is trimmed to its CDR3 DNA, 45 bases read in frame from base 1. According to the germline V gene (reference sequence), CDR1 reads SEHNR and CDR2 reads FQNEAQ. V is trimmed back by 4 bases and J by 2 bases, and the junction contains 6 bases that no gene match accounts for. Libraries were made using the immunoSEQ multiplex PCR assay. RNA was extracted from all samples and reverse transcribed into cDNA as template for TCR sequencing. First-strand cDNA was synthesized using SuperScript III with a 2:1 mix of oligo-dT and random hexamers. A synthetic immune receptor repertoire was used to assess amplification bias, and residual bias was removed computationally. The authors' pipeline ran thus. Raw reads were preprocessed to remove errors, and CDR3 was defined according to IMGT conventions as the region from the conserved cysteine to phenylalanine. To get clonality, Shannon entropy was normalized by log2 of the number of productive unique TCRs and the result was subtracted from 1. Whether each scalp clone was CD4 or CD8 was inferred by checking scalp TCRbeta sequences against the CD4 and CD8 repertoires from sorted blood. Imported from immuneACCESS, the table was reduced by TCRdb to in-frame sequences with V and J called. These copies leave out some clones; in studies compared against another copy, an unresolved V gene accounts for under half, and the cause of the remainder is not known. V and J calls plus clone size are reproduced from that table; the DNA served to infer D and trimming. A total of under 350,000 clones appear in this sample, about 62% of them only once. Of the sample, approximately 1.8% falls within the top ten clones.

Per the publication, the time point label means: less than 25 weeks on oral tofacitinib. This specimen's treatment or condition label, interpreted: oral pan-JAK inhibitor, 5-10 mg twice daily. Lesional scalp punch biopsies and peripheral blood were obtained from alopecia areata patients. PBMCs were separated by density centrifugation and stained for CD3, CD4 and CD8, after which CD4+ and CD8+ T cells were sorted on a FACSAria. This sequence originates from a human donor with alopecia areata. The chain is assembled from TRBV7-9 and TRBJ2-7; 9 bases in between match TRBD1. The sample in question was CD4+ T cells sorted from blood, obtained at week 24, from a patient treated with tofacitinib. The bases read TGTGCCAGCAGCTACCGGGACAGGGCAACCTACGAGCAGTACTTC. It translates to CASSYRDRATYEQYF.